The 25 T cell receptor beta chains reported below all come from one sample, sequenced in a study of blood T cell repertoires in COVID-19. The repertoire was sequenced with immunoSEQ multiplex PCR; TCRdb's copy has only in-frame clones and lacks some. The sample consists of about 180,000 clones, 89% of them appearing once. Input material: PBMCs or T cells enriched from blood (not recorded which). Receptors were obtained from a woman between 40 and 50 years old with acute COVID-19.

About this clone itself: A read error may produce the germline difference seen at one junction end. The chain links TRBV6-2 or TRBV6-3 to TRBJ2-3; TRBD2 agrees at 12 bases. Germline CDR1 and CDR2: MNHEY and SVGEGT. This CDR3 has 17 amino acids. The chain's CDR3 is CASTYSLAGGSGDTQYF. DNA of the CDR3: TGTGCCAGCACTTACTCGCTAGCGGGGGGGTCCGGAGATACGCAGTATTTT.

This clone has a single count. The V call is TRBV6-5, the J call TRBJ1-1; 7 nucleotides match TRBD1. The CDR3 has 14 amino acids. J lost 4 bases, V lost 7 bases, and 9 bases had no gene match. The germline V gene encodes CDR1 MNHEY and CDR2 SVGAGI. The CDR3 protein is CASNRGAGGTEAFF. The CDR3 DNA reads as TGTGCCAGCAATAGGGGAGCAGGGGGCACTGAAGCTTTCTTT.

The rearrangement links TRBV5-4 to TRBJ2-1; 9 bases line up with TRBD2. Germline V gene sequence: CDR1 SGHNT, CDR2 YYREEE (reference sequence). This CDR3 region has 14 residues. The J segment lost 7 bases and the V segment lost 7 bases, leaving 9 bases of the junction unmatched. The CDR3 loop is CASRRREGGNEQFF. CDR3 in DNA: TGTGCCAGCCGGCGGCGGGAGGGAGGGAATGAGCAGTTCTTC.

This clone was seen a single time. CDR3 protein: CASKGQGNSPLHF. CDR3 sequence (DNA): TGTGCCAGCAAGGGACAGGGGAATTCACCCCTCCACTTT. The V gene is TRBV6-5, the J gene TRBJ1-6; TRBD1 agrees at 10 bases. The germline V gene has CDR1 MNHEY and CDR2 SVGAGI. J gave up 7 bases and V 7 bases, and 1 base lay outside the gene matches. This CDR3 region has 13 residues.

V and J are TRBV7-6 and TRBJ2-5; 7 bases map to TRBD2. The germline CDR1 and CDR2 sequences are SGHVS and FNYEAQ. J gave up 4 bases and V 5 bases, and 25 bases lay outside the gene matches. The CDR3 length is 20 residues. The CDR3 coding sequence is TGTGCCAGCAGCAGACGGACGGAGAGGGACTACCGGGGGGTACGAGAGACCCAGTACTTC. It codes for CASSRRTERDYRGVRETQYF.

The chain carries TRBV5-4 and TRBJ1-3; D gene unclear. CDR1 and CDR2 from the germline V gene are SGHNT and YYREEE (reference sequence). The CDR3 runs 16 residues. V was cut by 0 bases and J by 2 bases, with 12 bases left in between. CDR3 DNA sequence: TGTGCCAGCAGCTTGGGCGCACCTCTTACTGGAAACACCATATATTTT. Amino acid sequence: CASSLGAPLTGNTIYF. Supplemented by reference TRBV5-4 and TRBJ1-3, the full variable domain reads ETGVTQSPTHLIKTRGQQVTLRCSSQSGHNTVSWYQQALGQGPQFIFQYYREEENGRGNFPPRFSGLQFPNYSSELNVNALELDDSALYLCASSLGAPLTGNTIYFGEGSWLTVV.

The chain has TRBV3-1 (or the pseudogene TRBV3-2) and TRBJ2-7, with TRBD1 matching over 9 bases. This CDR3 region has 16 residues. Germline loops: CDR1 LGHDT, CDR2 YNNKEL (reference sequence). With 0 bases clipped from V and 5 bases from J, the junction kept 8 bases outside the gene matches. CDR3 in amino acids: CASSQDWFTGGNEQYF. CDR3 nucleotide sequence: TGTGCCAGCAGCCAAGATTGGTTTACAGGGGGCAACGAGCAGTACTTC.

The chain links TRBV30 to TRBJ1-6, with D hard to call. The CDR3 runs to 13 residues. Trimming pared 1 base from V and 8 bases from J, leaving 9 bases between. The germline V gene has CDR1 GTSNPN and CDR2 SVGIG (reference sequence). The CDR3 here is CAWSAGEDSPLHF. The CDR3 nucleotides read TGTGCCTGGAGTGCCGGAGAGGATTCACCCCTCCACTTT. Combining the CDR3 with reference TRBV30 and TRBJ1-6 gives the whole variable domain SQTIHQWPATLVQPVGSPLSLECTVEGTSNPNLYWYRQAAGRGLQLLFYSVGIGQISSEVPQNLSASRPQDRQFILSSKKLLLSDSGFYLCAWSAGEDSPLHFGNGTRLTVT.

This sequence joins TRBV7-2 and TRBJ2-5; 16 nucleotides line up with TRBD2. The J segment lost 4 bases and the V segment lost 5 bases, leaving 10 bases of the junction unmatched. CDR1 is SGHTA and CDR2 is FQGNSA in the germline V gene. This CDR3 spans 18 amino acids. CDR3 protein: CASSLGTSGGARRETQYF. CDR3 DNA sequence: TGTGCCAGCAGCCTCGGGACTAGCGGGGGGGCCCGGAGAGAGACCCAGTACTTC.

The CDR3 nucleotides read TGTGCCAGCAGCTTGTTTATAGCCTTGAACACTGAAGCTTTCTTT. Protein: CASSLFIALNTEAFF. V usage is TRBV5-5 and J usage is TRBJ1-1, with unresolved D. Germline V gives CDR1 SGHKS, CDR2 YYEKEE (reference sequence). This CDR3 comprises 15 residues. The ends were cut back, 1 base at V and 0 bases at J, with 10 bases in the middle.

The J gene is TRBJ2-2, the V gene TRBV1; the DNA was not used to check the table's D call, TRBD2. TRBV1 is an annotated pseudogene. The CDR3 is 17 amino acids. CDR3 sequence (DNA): TGCACCAGCAGCCAAGCCGGGACTAGTAGGAACACCGGGGAGCTGTTTTTT. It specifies CTSSQAGTSRNTGELFF.

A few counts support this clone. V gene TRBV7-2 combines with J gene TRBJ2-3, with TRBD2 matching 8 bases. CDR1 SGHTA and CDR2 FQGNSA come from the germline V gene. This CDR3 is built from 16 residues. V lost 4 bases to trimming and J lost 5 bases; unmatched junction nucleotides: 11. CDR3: CASSSLTSGGQDTQYF. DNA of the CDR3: TGTGCCAGCAGCTCCTTAACTTCGGGGGGGCAAGATACGCAGTATTTT. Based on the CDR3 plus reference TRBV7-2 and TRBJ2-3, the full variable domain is GAGVSQSPSNKVTEKGKDVELRCDPISGHTALYWYRQSLGQGLEFLIYFQGNSAPDKSGLPSDRFSAERTGGSVSTLTIQRTQQEDSAVYLCASSSLTSGGQDTQYFGPGTRLTVL.

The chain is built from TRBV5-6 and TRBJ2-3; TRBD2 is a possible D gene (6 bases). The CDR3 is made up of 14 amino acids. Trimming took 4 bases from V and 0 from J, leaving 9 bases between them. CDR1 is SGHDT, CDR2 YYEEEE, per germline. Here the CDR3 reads CASSTGLSTDTQYF. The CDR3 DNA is TGTGCCAGCAGCACGGGACTCAGCACAGATACGCAGTATTTT.

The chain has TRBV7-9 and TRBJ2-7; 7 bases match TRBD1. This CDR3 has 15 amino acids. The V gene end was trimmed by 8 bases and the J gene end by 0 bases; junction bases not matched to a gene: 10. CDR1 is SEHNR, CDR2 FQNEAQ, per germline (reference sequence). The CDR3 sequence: CASRPSGTVSYEQYF. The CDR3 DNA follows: TGTGCCAGCCGACCCTCGGGGACAGTCTCCTACGAGCAGTACTTC.

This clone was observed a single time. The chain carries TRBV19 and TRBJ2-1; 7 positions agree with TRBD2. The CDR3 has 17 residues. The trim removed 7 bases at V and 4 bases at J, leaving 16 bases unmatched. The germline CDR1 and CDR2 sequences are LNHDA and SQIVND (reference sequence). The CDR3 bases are TGTGCCAGTACCCCTTGGGGGGGACTGTCCCCGTACAATGAGCAGTTCTTC. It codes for CASTPWGGLSPYNEQFF.

CDR3 residues: CASSLTGNNSPLHF. The DNA of the CDR3 is TGTGCCAGCAGCCTGACAGGGAATAATTCACCCCTCCACTTT. The chain uses TRBV7-9 and TRBJ1-6; 7 bases map to TRBD1. This CDR3 is 14 amino acids long. Unmatched junction bases numbered 3, after V lost 5 bases and J lost 5 bases. Germline-derived CDR1 and CDR2 are SEHNR and FQNEAQ (reference sequence).

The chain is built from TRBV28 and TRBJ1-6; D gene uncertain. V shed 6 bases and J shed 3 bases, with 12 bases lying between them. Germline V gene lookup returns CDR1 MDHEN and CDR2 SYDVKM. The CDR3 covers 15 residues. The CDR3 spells CASRPPGDYNSPLHF. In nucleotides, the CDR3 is TGTGCCAGCAGGCCCCCCGGAGACTATAATTCACCCCTCCACTTT. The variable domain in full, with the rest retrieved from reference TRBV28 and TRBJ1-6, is DVKVTQSSRYLVKRTGEKVFLECVQDMDHENMFWYRQDPGLGLRLIYFSYDVKMKEKGDIPEGYSVSREKKERFSLILESASTNQTSMYLCASRPPGDYNSPLHFGNGTRLTVT.

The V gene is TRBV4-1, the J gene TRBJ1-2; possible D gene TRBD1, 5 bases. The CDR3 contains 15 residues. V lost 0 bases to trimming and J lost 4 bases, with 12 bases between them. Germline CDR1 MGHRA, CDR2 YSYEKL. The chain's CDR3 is CASSQDRGVPYGYTF. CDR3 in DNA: TGCGCCAGCAGCCAAGATCGGGGGGTACCCTATGGCTACACCTTC.

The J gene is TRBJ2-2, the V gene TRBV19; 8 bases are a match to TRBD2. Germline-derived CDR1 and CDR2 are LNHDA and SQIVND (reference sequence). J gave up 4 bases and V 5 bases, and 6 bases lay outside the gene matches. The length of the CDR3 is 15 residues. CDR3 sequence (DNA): TGTGCCAGTAGTTCCGGGACTAGGTTCACCGGGGAGCTGTTTTTT. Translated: CASSSGTRFTGELFF.

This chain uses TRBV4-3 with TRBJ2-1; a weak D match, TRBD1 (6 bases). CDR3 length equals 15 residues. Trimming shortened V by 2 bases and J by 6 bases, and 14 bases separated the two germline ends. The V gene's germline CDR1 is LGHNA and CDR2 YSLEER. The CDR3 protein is CASSQRYRVSNEQFF. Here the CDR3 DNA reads TGCGCCAGCAGCCAACGATACAGGGTCAGCAATGAGCAGTTCTTC.

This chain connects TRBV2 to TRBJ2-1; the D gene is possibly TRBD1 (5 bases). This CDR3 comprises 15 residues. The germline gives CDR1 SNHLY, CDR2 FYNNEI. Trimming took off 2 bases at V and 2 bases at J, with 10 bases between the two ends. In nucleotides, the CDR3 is TGTGCCAGCAGTGAATGGCAGGGCCCCTACAATGAGCAGTTCTTC. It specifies CASSEWQGPYNEQFF.

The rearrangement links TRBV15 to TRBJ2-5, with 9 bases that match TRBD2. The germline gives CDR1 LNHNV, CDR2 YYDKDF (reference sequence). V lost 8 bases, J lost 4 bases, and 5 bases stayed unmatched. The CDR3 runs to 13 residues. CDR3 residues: CATGTSPGETQYF. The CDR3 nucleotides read TGTGCCACCGGGACTAGCCCAGGAGAGACCCAGTACTTC.

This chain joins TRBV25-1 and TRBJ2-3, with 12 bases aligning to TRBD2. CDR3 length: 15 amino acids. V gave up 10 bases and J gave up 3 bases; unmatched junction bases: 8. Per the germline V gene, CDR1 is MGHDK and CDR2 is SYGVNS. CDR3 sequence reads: CATSGGALRTDTQYF. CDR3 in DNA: TGTGCCACTAGCGGGGGGGCCCTAAGGACAGATACGCAGTATTTT.

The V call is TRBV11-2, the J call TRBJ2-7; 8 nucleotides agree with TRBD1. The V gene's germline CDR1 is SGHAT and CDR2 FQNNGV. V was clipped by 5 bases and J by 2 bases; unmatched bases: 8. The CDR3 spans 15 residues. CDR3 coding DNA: TGTGCCAGCAGCACGGGGACAGGTCGGACCTACGAGCAGTACTTC. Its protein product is CASSTGTGRTYEQYF.

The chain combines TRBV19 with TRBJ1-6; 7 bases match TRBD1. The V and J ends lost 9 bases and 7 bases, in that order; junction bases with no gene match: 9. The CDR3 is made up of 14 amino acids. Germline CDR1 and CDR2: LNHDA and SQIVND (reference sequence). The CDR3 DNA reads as TGTGCCAGCTCGGGCAGGGGGTACAATTCACCCCTCCACTTT. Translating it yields CASSGRGYNSPLHF.